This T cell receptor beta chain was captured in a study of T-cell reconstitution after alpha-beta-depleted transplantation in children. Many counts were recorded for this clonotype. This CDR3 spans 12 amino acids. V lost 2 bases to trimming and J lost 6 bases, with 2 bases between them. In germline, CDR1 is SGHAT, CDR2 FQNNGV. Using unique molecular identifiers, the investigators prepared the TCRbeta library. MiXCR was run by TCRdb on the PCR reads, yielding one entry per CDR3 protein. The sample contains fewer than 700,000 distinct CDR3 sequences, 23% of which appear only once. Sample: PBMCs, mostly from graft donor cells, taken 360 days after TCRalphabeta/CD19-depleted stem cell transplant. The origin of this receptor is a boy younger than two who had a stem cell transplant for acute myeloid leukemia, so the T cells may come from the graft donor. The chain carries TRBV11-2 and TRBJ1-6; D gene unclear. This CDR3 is CASSLLNSPLHF. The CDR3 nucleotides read TGTGCCAGCAGCTTACTTAATTCACCCCTCCACTTT.